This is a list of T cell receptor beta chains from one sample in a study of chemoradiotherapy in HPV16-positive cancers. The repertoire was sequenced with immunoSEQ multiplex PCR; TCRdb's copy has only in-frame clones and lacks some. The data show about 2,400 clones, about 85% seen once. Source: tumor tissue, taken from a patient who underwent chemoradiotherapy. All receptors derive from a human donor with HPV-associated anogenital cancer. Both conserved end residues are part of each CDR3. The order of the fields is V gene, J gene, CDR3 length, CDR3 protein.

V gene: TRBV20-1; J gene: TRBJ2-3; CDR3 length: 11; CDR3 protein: CSARVGDTQYF
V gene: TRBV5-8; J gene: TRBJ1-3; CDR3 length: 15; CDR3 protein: CASRGIHRSGNTIYF
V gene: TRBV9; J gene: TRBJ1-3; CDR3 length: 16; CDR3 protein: CASSVRPRDMENTIYF
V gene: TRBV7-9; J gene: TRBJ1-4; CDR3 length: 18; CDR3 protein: CASSASREVNVGREKLFF
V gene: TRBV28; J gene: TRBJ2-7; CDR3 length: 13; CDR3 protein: CASSWHEIGEQYF
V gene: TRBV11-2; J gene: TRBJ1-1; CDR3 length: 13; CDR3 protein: CASSVTTGLEAFF
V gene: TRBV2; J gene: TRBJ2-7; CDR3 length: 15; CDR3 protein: CASSSPSFGENEQYF
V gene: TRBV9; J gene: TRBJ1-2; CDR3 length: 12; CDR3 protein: CASSVGGPGYTF
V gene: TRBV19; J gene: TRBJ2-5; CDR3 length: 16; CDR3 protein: CASSIGGLAGQETQYF
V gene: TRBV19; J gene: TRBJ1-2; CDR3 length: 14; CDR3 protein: CASSTNDRAYGYTF
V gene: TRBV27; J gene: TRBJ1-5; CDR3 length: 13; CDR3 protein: CASSFLGGQPQHF
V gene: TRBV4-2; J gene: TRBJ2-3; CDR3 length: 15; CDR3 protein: CASSPQAQGTDTQYF
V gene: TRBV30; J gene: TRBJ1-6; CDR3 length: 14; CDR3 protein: CAWSVGGENSPLHF
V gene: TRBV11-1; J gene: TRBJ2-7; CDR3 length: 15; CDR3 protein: CASSPYGGGSYEQYF
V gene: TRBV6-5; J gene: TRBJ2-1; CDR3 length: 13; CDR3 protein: CASRRSAPSPAFF
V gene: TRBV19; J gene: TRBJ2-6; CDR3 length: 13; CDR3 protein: CASTVSGANVLTF
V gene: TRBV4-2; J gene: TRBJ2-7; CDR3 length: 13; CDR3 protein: CASSQGGVYEQYF
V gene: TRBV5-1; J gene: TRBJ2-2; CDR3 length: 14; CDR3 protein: CASSLGGNTGELFF
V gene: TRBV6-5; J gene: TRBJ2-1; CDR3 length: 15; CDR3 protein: CASNSPGQGADEQFF
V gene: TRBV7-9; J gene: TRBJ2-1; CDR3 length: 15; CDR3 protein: CASSLASGIYNEQFF